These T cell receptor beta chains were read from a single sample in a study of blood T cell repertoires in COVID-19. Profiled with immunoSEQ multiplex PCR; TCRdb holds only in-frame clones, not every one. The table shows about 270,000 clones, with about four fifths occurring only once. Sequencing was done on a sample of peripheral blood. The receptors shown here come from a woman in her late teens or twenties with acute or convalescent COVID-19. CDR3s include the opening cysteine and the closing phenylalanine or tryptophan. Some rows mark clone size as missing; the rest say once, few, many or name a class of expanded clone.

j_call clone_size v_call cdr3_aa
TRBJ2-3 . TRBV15 CATSRGNRLSDTQYF
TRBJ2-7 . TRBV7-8 CASSLVNSYEQYF
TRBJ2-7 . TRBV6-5 CASSYFGSLLSYTLYF
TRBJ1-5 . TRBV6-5 CASRPPGGSNQPQHF
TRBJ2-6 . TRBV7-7 CASRVTGAPSSGANVLTF
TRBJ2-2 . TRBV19 CASSTWPLAGNTGELFF
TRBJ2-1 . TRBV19 CASKPDRVGNEQFF
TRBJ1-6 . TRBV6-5 CASSYTAGASNSPLHF
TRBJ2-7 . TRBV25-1 CASSELSGGPYEQYF
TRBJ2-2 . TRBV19 CASSIGTGFGSGSTGELFF
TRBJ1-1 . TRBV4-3 CASSQEAGQTEAFF
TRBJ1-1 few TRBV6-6 CASSTGRGAPNTEAFF
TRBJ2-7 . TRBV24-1 CATSAASGFYEQYF
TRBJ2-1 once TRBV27 CASSPLQGSDEQFF
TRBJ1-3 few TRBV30 CAGRKGAGNTIYF
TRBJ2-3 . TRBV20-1 CSASSGLAGLLVGTDTQYF
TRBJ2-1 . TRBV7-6 CASSLGLAGGVGSYNEQFF
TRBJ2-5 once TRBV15 CATSRDRGEGETQYF
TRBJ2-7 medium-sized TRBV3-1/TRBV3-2 CASSQGRLVAGESYEQYF
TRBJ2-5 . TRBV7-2 CASSLATGSGETQYF
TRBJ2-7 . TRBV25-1 CASSEPGQGRHEQYF
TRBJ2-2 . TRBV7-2 CASSPNTGNTGELFF
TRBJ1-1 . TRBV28 CASKGGGVAYGNTEAFF
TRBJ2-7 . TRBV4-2 CASSQDRTGAFYEQYF
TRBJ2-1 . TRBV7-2 CASSLRLVYNEQFF
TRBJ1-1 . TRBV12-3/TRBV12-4 CASSSVSRGEAFF
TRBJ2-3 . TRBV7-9 CAGGLAGVGDTQYF
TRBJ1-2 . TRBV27 CASSVLGQGYGYTF
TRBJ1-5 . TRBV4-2 CASSQTSNQPQHF
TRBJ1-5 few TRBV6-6 CASSYSSRVGSQPQHF
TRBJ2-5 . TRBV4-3 CASSQEDGSQETQYF
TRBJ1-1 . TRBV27 CASSISGDRTEAFF
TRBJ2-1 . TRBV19 CASSLDRGLFDEQFF
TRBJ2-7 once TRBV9 CASSVGGVDEQYF
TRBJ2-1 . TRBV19 CASSIVGLAGGESAYNEQFF
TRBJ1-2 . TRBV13 CASSGRRYGYTF
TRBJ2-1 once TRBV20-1 CSASRTSQGYNEQFF
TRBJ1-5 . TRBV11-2 CASSLGDTTNQPQHF
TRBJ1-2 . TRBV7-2 CASSLRENYGYTF
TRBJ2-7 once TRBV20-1 CSASGRPLSSYEQYF